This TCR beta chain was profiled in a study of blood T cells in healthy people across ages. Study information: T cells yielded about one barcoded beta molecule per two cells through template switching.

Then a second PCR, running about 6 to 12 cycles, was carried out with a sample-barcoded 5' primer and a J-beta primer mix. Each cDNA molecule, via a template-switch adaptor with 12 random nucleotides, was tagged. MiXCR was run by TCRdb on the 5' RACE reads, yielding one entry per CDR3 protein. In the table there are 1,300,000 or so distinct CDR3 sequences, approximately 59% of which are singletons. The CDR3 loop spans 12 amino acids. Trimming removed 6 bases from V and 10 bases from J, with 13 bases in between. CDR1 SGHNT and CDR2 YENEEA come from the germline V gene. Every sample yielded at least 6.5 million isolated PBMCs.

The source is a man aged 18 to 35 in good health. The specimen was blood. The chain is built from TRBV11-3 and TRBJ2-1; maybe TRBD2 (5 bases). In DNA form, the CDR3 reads TGTGCCAGCAGTCCGGATCGGAGGGAGCAGTTCTTC. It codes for CASSPDRREQFF.